What follows are 30 T cell receptor beta chains derived from one specimen sequenced in a study of OX40 agonist ivuxolimab in advanced cancers. Some clones are missing from TCRdb's copy, which holds only in-frame ones; the method was immunoSEQ multiplex PCR. The sample lists fewer than 15,000 clones; around 80% were seen once. The specimen was CD4+ or CD8+ T cells sorted from blood, collected in a trial of the OX40 agonist ivuxolimab. All receptors come from an adult with an advanced solid tumor such as melanoma, head and neck, liver or kidney cancer.

This clone occurred a few times. The chain joins TRBV6-5 to TRBJ2-7; either TRBD1 or TRBD2 may supply D (7 bases each). This CDR3 is 15 amino acids long. Trimming pared 1 base from V and 1 base from J, leaving 11 bases between. Germline V gives CDR1 MNHEY, CDR2 SVGAGI. The CDR3 protein is CASSYYRGGSYEQYF. The CDR3 region has the DNA TGTGCCAGCAGTTACTACAGGGGAGGGTCCTACGAGCAGTACTTC.

The chain joins TRBV9 to TRBJ2-4; D ambiguous. CDR1 SGDLS and CDR2 YYNGEE come from the germline V gene. There are 14 residues in the CDR3. Trimming left V 0 bases short and J 0 bases short, with 4 bases between. The CDR3 sequence: CASSVGLAKNIQYF. The CDR3 bases are TGTGCCAGCAGCGTAGGGCTAGCCAAAAACATTCAGTACTTC. The full variable domain, in which reference TRBV9 and TRBJ2-4 provide the parts outside the CDR3, is DSGVTQTPKHLITATGQRVTLRCSPRSGDLSVYWYQQSLDQGLQFLIQYYNGEERAKGNILERFSAQQFPDLHSELNLSSLELGDSALYFCASSVGLAKNIQYFGAGTRLSVL.

The V gene is TRBV4-1, the J gene TRBJ2-7, with 9 bases lining up with TRBD1. This CDR3 is built from 14 residues. Germline assignment: CDR1 MGHRA and CDR2 YSYEKL. V shed 3 bases, J shed 1 base, and the junction held 1 base outside the gene matches. CDR3 bases: TGCGCCAGCAGCCATGGGACAGGGTCCTACGAGCAGTACTTC. Protein: CASSHGTGSYEQYF.

This clone showed up just a few times. V is TRBV2 and J is TRBJ2-1, with 7 bases lining up with TRBD1. The CDR3 has 12 residues. With 5 bases clipped from V and 7 bases from J, the junction kept 2 bases outside the gene matches. Germline CDR1 SNHLY, CDR2 FYNNEI. As DNA, the CDR3 is TGTGCCAGCAGTAGACAGGGAAATGAGCAGTTCTTC. As protein: CASSRQGNEQFF.

V and J are TRBV6-4 and TRBJ2-2; no reliable D call. Trimming took off 2 bases at V and 7 bases at J, with 8 bases between the two ends. Germline CDR1 is MRHNA and CDR2 is SNTAGT. There are 13 residues in the CDR3. The CDR3 DNA is TGTGCCAGCAGTGACGTGGGAAGCGGGGAGCTGTTTTTT. This sequence encodes CASSDVGSGELFF.

V and J are TRBV13 and TRBJ2-3; 7 bases fit TRBD2. Unmatched junction bases numbered 9, after V lost 5 bases and J lost 4 bases. In germline, CDR1 is PRHDT, CDR2 FYEKMQ (reference sequence). This CDR3 comprises 15 residues. The CDR3 DNA is TGTGCCAGCAGCCCCAAGGGCGGGAGACCAGATACGCAGTATTTT. Translated, it gives CASSPKGGRPDTQYF.

The chain recombines TRBV7-8 with TRBJ2-1; 8 positions match TRBD1. Per germline, CDR1 SGHVS and CDR2 FQNEAQ. The CDR3 length is 15 residues. J gave up 8 bases and V 1 base, and 7 bases lay outside the gene matches. The CDR3 loop reads CASSLGADRADEQFF. The DNA for the CDR3 is TGTGCCAGCAGCTTAGGGGCGGACAGGGCGGATGAGCAGTTCTTC.

The chain links TRBV4-2 to TRBJ1-5; the D is unclear. CDR3 length: 15 residues. Germline V gives CDR1 LGHNA, CDR2 YNFKEQ. V shed 5 bases and J shed 1 base, with 12 bases lying between them. The CDR3 protein is CASSLEGVSNQPQHF. The CDR3, as DNA: TGTGCCAGCAGCTTGGAGGGTGTGAGCAATCAGCCCCAGCATTTT.

The chain couples TRBV7-8 to TRBJ2-7, with D possibly TRBD2 on 6 matching bases. The CDR3 contains 15 residues. Trimming took 1 base from V and 9 from J, leaving 19 bases between them. Germline assignment: CDR1 SGHVS and CDR2 FQNEAQ. The DNA of the CDR3 is TGTGCCAGCAGCTTAGGGCCAGGAGGGAACTCGGGGCAGTACTTC. This gives the protein CASSLGPGGNSGQYF.

The rearrangement joins TRBV7-9 to TRBJ2-1; 9 bases align to TRBD1. This CDR3 has 15 residues. V lost 10 bases, J lost 1 base, and 8 bases stayed unmatched. Germline V gene lookup returns CDR1 SEHNR and CDR2 FQNEAQ (reference sequence). The CDR3 protein is CATPPGTGSYNEQFF. The CDR3, as DNA: TGTGCCACACCACCCGGGACAGGGTCCTACAATGAGCAGTTCTTC.

V is TRBV5-1 and J is TRBJ2-5; the D is unclear. CDR1 SGHRS and CDR2 YFSETQ come from the germline V gene. V was shortened by 4 bases and J by 1 base, with 14 bases between the two germline ends. The CDR3 runs 15 residues. CDR3 amino acids: CASSLGWVPQETQYF. CDR3 sequence (DNA): TGCGCCAGCAGCCTGGGCTGGGTCCCCCAAGAGACCCAGTACTTC.

For this clone: The junction does not match germline at one end; this may be a read error. The rearrangement uses TRBV5-5 and TRBJ2-7; D not certain. Germline V gene sequence: CDR1 SGHKS, CDR2 YYEKEE (reference sequence). The CDR3 runs 13 residues. CDR3 amino acids: CASSQDMGWEQYF. The CDR3 DNA reads as TGCGCCAGCAGCCAAGATATGGGCTGGGAGCAGTACTTC.

This chain joins TRBV7-9 and TRBJ1-5; maybe TRBD1 (6 bases). The ends were cut back, 5 bases at V and 4 bases at J, with 12 bases in the middle. CDR3 size: 14 residues. The germline V gene encodes CDR1 SEHNR and CDR2 FQNEAQ (reference sequence). The DNA for the CDR3 is TGTGCCAGCAGCCTGGGGCAGGGGAATCAGCCCCAGCATTTT. This gives the protein CASSLGQGNQPQHF.

This clone was detected only a few times. The genes are TRBV7-9 and TRBJ2-7, with D possibly being TRBD1 (5 bases). The CDR3 has 16 residues. V was pared by 4 bases and J by 0 bases, with 16 bases between. CDR1 and CDR2 (germline): SEHNR, FQNEAQ (reference sequence). CDR3 amino acids: CASSSHVAGYSYEQYF. The CDR3, as DNA: TGTGCCAGCAGCTCCCACGTGGCAGGGTACTCCTACGAGCAGTACTTC.

This clone was detected only once. The genes are TRBV12-1 and TRBJ2-7; the DNA was not used to check the table's D call, TRBD2. TRBV12-1 constitutes a pseudogene. The CDR3 is 15 residues long. CDR3 in amino acids: CASSSARAGMDEQYF. CDR3 nucleotide sequence: TGTGCCAGCAGCTCCGCACGTGCCGGGATGGACGAGCAGTACTTC.

This chain uses TRBV6-5 with TRBJ2-2; maybe TRBD1 (6 bases). The CDR3 sequence is 15 residues long. The V gene's germline CDR1 is MNHEY and CDR2 SVGAGI. The ends were cut back, 2 bases at V and 4 bases at J, with 11 bases in the middle. CDR3 DNA: TGTGCCAGCAGTTACACGCAGGGGACCACCGGGGAGCTGTTTTTT. Encoded protein: CASSYTQGTTGELFF.

V usage is TRBV9 and J usage is TRBJ2-3; D is possibly TRBD1 (6 bases). The CDR3 loop spans 14 amino acids. Germline V gene data show CDR1 as SGDLS and CDR2 as YYNGEE. Trimming removed 5 bases at V and 4 bases at J, with 14 bases between. The CDR3 reads CASSLGASSDTQYF. The CDR3, as DNA: TGTGCCAGCAGTTTGGGGGCATCTTCAGATACGCAGTATTTT.

The CDR3 coding sequence is TGTGCCAGCAGCGCCGCCGGGCAGACCCACTATGGCTACACCTTC. Its translation is CASSAAGQTHYGYTF. The chain joins TRBV5-6 to TRBJ1-2, with D hard to call. Germline V gives CDR1 SGHDT, CDR2 YYEEEE. This CDR3 has 15 amino acids. Trimming left V 4 bases short and J 3 bases short, with 16 bases between.

DNA for the CDR3: TGTGCCATCAGTGAGTCGACAGGTACAAACTATGGCTACACCTTC. It yields the protein CAISESTGTNYGYTF. The gene calls are TRBV10-3 and TRBJ1-2, with D tentatively TRBD1 (6 bases). With 0 bases removed from V and 2 bases from J, the gap between germline ends came to 10 bases. This CDR3 contains 15 residues. The V gene's germline CDR1 is ENHRY and CDR2 SYGVKD.

This clone was seen only once. The genes are TRBV5-8 and TRBJ2-3, with 9 bases fitting TRBD1. The V segment lost 3 bases and the J segment 0 bases; nucleotides outside the gene matches: 2. Germline CDR1 is SGHTS and CDR2 is YDEGEE. This CDR3 comprises 15 residues. The CDR3 sequence: CASSSGTGSTDTQYF. CDR3 sequence (DNA): TGTGCCAGCAGCTCCGGGACAGGGAGCACAGATACGCAGTATTTT.

The chain carries TRBV9 and TRBJ1-1; unclear D gene. Germline V gene lookup returns CDR1 SGDLS and CDR2 YYNGEE. The V end lost 0 bases, the J end lost 1 base, and 10 bases lay between the germline ends. The CDR3 spans 15 residues. In DNA, the CDR3 is TGTGCCAGCAGCGTAGGATCTAGAGGGAACACTGAAGCTTTCTTT. It yields the protein CASSVGSRGNTEAFF.

A few counts support this clone. CDR3 amino acids: CASSLRQVDYGYTF. CDR3 DNA sequence: TGTGCCAGCAGCCTTCGACAGGTAGACTATGGCTACACCTTC. The chain couples TRBV4-2 to TRBJ1-2; a possible D gene is TRBD1 (6 bases). CDR3 length: 14 residues. Trimming shortened V by 4 bases and J by 3 bases, and 12 bases separated the two germline ends. Looked up from germline, CDR1 is LGHNA and CDR2 is YNFKEQ.

To note about this clone: Its ends do not fully match the called genes, so a read error is possible. V and J are TRBV2 and TRBJ2-7; TRBD1 might be the D (6 bases). Germline CDR1 reads SNHLY; CDR2 reads FYNNEI. This CDR3 comprises 13 residues. The CDR3 DNA follows: TGTGCGAGCAACAGGGAGACAAGCAACGAGCAGTACTTC. Translated: CASNRETSNEQYF. Full variable domain (missing parts from reference TRBV2 and TRBJ2-7): EPEVTQTPSHQVTQMGQEVILRCVPISNHLYFYWYRQILGQKVEFLVSFYNNEISEKSEIFDDQFSVERPDGSNFTLKIRSTKLEDSAMYFCASNRETSNEQYFGPGTRLTVT.

CDR3 protein: CASSLAGGAGETQYF. The CDR3 DNA sequence: TGTGCCAGCAGCTTAGCGGGAGGGGCTGGAGAGACCCAGTACTTC. V and J are TRBV7-9 and TRBJ2-5, with 7 bases matching TRBD2. Germline V lookup: CDR1 SEHNR, CDR2 FQNEAQ (reference sequence). Trimming removed 0 bases from V and 4 bases from J; junction bases left unmatched: 5. The CDR3 is made up of 15 amino acids.

V is TRBV27 and J is TRBJ2-3, with D possibly matching TRBD1 (5 bases). The germline CDR1 and CDR2 sequences are MNHEY and SMNVEV (reference sequence). V was shortened by 5 bases and J by 5 bases, with 14 bases between the two germline ends. CDR3 length: 14 amino acids. The CDR3 protein is CASSMGQARDTQYF. The CDR3 DNA sequence: TGTGCCAGCAGTATGGGGCAGGCGAGAGATACGCAGTATTTT.

This chain links TRBV9 with TRBJ2-1; the D is unclear. CDR3 size: 16 residues. CDR1 and CDR2 (germline): SGDLS, YYNGEE. Trimming shortened V by 1 base and J by 1 base, and 12 bases separated the two germline ends. The DNA of the CDR3 is TGTGCCAGCAGCGTAACCGCTTCGAGGTCCTACAATGAGCAGTTCTTC. This sequence encodes CASSVTASRSYNEQFF.

This clone was detected only a few times. This chain links TRBV28 with TRBJ2-5; TRBD2 matches 14 bases. V was pared by 6 bases and J by 2 bases, with 11 bases of the junction left unmatched. Germline V gene sequence: CDR1 MDHEN, CDR2 SYDVKM. The CDR3 contains 18 residues. The CDR3 region is CASSLTSGRAIRQETQYF. In DNA, the CDR3 is TGTGCCAGCAGCCTGACTAGCGGGAGGGCCATAAGACAAGAGACCCAGTACTTC.

The chain couples TRBV7-5 to TRBJ2-5; the DNA was not compared with TRBD2, the D call given in the table. TRBV7-5 is assigned pseudogene status. CDR3 size: 14 residues. The CDR3 is CASSLALGIEDQYF. CDR3 DNA: TGTGCCAGCAGCTTAGCGTTAGGTATTGAGGACCAGTACTTC.

The chain employs TRBV11-2 and TRBJ2-1; weak D call: TRBD1 (5 bases). V gave up 5 bases and J gave up 4 bases, with 15 bases separating them. Looked up from germline, CDR1 is SGHAT and CDR2 is FQNNGV. This CDR3 is built from 15 residues. CDR3 nucleotides: TGTGCCAGCAGCCCCCTGGGGCAGGCTTACAATGAGCAGTTCTTC. It yields the protein CASSPLGQAYNEQFF. The complete variable domain, with remaining parts taken from reference TRBV11-2 and TRBJ2-1, reads EAGVAQSPRYKIIEKRQSVAFWCNPISGHATLYWYQQILGQGPKLLIQFQNNGVVDDSQLPKDRFSAERLKGVDSTLKIQPAKLEDSAVYLCASSPLGQAYNEQFFGPGTRLTVL.

V is TRBV7-8 and J is TRBJ2-5; 11 bases are shared with TRBD2. CDR1 and CDR2 (germline): SGHVS, FQNEAQ. The CDR3 is 16 residues long. V lost 5 bases and J lost 2; bases outside the gene matches: 7. CDR3 sequence (DNA): TGTGCCAGCAGCCCGCAACTAGCGGGAGTACAAGAGACCCAGTACTTC. It encodes CASSPQLAGVQETQYF.